The clone carrying this T cell receptor (beta chain) showed up just a few times. Its antigen remains unidentified. TCRdb re-derived calls from the 5' RACE reads in MiXCR, one entry per CDR3 protein. The data show about 260,000 distinct CDR3 sequences, approximately 13% seen once. This sample was included in a study of T cells after yellow fever vaccination. Study details: The authors prepared low-cell-number fractions using SMART-Seq v4 Ultra Low Input.

Points from the study as a whole: A small share of clonotypes appeared in both CD4 and CD8 compartments. Clones that expanded after primary vaccination mostly reappeared after the booster (roughly 95% CD4, about 89% CD8).

J was trimmed by 6 bases and V by 2 bases; bases with no gene match: 5. CDR1 is WNHNN, CDR2 SYGVQD, per germline (reference sequence). The CDR3 has 16 residues. The clonotype originates from a man aged 25-45 years who received the YFV17D yellow fever vaccine. This rearrangement joins TRBV10-1 to TRBJ2-1; 12 positions agree with TRBD2. This specimen consisted of CD4+ T cells sorted from PBMCs, obtained 45 days after the yellow fever booster vaccination. CDR3 in amino acids: CASSETRLAGVNEQFF. In DNA, the CDR3 is TGCGCCAGCAGTGAGACTCGACTAGCGGGAGTCAATGAGCAGTTCTTC.